Listed below are T cell receptor beta chains from one sample, sequenced in a study of T cell responses to AZD1222 COVID-19 vaccine. Produced via immunoSEQ multiplex PCR; TCRdb's table is partial and in-frame only. The sample has about 110,000 clones, 85% to 95% seen once. The material was peripheral blood, obtained 28 days after the second AZD1222 dose. The receptors shown here come from an adult who received the AZD1222 COVID-19 vaccine. CDR3s include the opening cysteine and the closing phenylalanine or tryptophan. A D gene is named only where the DNA matches it firmly. The listing skips clone size in some rows; elsewhere it reads once, few, many or a size class.

d_gene	j_gene	abundance	v_gene	CDR3aa	CDR3nt
NA	TRBJ2-7	NA	TRBV28	CASSFPRVRGDYEQYF	TGTGCCAGCAGTTTCCCGAGGGTCAGGGGGGACTACGAGCAGTACTTC
NA	TRBJ1-5	once	TRBV27	CAPPLLGYSNQPQHF	TGTGCCCCCCCGCTGCTGGGGTATAGCAATCAGCCCCAGCATTTT
TRBD2	TRBJ2-3	few	TRBV27	CASSPGLAGVRTDTQYF	TGTGCCAGCAGTCCGGGACTAGCGGGAGTACGCACAGATACGCAGTATTTT
NA	TRBJ1-2	NA	TRBV4-3	CASSQDRDSLKQF	TGCGCCAGCAGCCAAGATCGAGACAGCCTTAAGCAATTC
NA	TRBJ1-4	NA	TRBV5-6	CASSSRVRRTEKLFF	TGTGCCAGCAGCTCTCGGGTGCGCCGTACTGAAAAACTGTTTTTT
NA	TRBJ1-6	NA	TRBV11-2	CASSLGAGPRGSPLHF	TGTGCCAGCAGCTTAGGGGCGGGACCCCGGGGTTCACCCCTCCACTTT
NA	TRBJ2-7	NA	TRBV4-2	CASSLIAREDYEQYF	TGTGCCAGCAGCCTAATAGCGAGGGAGGACTACGAGCAGTACTTC
TRBD1	TRBJ2-1	NA	TRBV10-3	CAISEAGTGRGEQFF	TGTGCCATCAGTGAGGCCGGGACAGGGAGAGGTGAGCAGTTCTTC
NA	TRBJ1-1	NA	TRBV5-1	CASSLDEGRGAEAFF	TGCGCCAGCAGCTTGGACGAGGGTCGTGGCGCTGAAGCTTTCTTT
NA	TRBJ1-4	NA	TRBV5-1	CASRAIAGDGDVFF	TGCGCCAGCAGAGCTATCGCCGGAGACGGAGACGTGTTTTTT
TRBD1	TRBJ2-2	once	TRBV7-8	CASSLEQGAAGELFF	TGTGCCAGCAGCTTAGAGCAGGGGGCGGCCGGGGAGCTGTTTTTT
TRBD2	TRBJ2-1	NA	TRBV3-1/TRBV3-2	CASNPSGGYNEQFF	TGTGCCAGCAACCCTAGCGGGGGCTACAATGAGCAGTTCTTC
NA	TRBJ2-5	NA	TRBV6-5	CASSSAPWETQYF	TGTGCCAGCAGTTCCGCGCCGTGGGAGACCCAGTACTTC
TRBD1	TRBJ1-1	NA	TRBV19	CASSWGQGFEAFF	TGTGCCAGTAGTTGGGGACAGGGGTTTGAAGCTTTCTTT
NA	TRBJ1-6	NA	TRBV11-2	CASSLNGGQQGSPLHF	TGTGCCAGCAGCTTAAATGGCGGGCAGCAAGGTTCACCCCTCCACTTT
NA	TRBJ1-5	NA	TRBV4-1	CASSHPYRGAQGQPQHF	TGCGCCAGCAGCCACCCTTACCGGGGGGCGCAGGGTCAGCCCCAGCATTTT
TRBD2	TRBJ2-1	NA	TRBV7-7	CASSSSSGYNEQFF	TGTGCTAGCAGCTCGTCTAGCGGGTACAATGAGCAGTTCTTC
NA	TRBJ1-5	NA	TRBV19	CASSKGFGQFRFNQPQHF	TGTGCCAGTAGTAAAGGTTTCGGACAGTTCAGGTTCAATCAGCCCCAGCATTTT
NA	TRBJ1-1	NA	TRBV7-6	CASSLSGTNTEAFF	TGTGCCAGCAGCTTAAGCGGCACGAACACTGAAGCTTTCTTT
NA	TRBJ2-5	NA	TRBV2	CASSEELALRETQYF	TGTGCCAGCAGTGAAGAACTAGCCCTCCGAGAGACCCAGTACTTC
NA	TRBJ1-4	few	TRBV7-8	CASSLEQETAEKLFF	TGTGCCAGCAGCTTAGAACAGGAGACCGCGGAAAAACTGTTTTTT
TRBD1	TRBJ2-1	NA	TRBV11-2	CASSFPEQGIYNEQFF	TGTGCCAGCAGCTTCCCGGAACAGGGGATTTACAATGAGCAGTTCTTC
NA	TRBJ2-5	NA	TRBV11-2	CASSLLGIKGTQYF	TGTGCCAGCAGCCTCCTGGGGATAAAAGGGACCCAGTACTTC
TRBD1	TRBJ1-4	NA	TRBV27	CASSFLGQANEKLFF	TGTGCCAGCAGTTTTTTGGGACAGGCTAATGAAAAACTGTTTTTT
NA	TRBJ1-2	NA	TRBV9	CASSWGGDSYTF	TGTGCCAGTTCGTGGGGCGGGGACAGCTACACCTTC
NA	TRBJ1-6	NA	TRBV20-1	CSASIPPGVADNSPLHF	TGCAGTGCTAGTATCCCTCCGGGGGTAGCTGATAATTCACCCCTCCACTTT
NA	TRBJ2-3	once	TRBV6-5	CASNPTGSYTDTQYF	TGTGCCAGCAACCCCACTGGGTCCTACACAGATACGCAGTATTTT
NA	TRBJ1-1	NA	TRBV4-1	CASSLEAGSSNTEAFF	TGCGCCAGCAGCCTCGAGGCCGGCAGCTCGAACACTGAAGCTTTCTTT
NA	TRBJ2-5	NA	TRBV18	CASSRQEETQYF	TGTGCCAGCTCAAGACAGGAAGAGACCCAGTACTTC
NA	TRBJ2-1	NA	TRBV21-1	CASSKALAGDGNEQFF	TGTGCCAGCAGCAAGGCTCTAGCGGGAGACGGCAATGAGCAGTTCTTC
NA	TRBJ1-1	NA	TRBV11-3	CASSPRAGSDTEAFF	TGTGCCAGCAGCCCCCGGGCAGGGTCAGACACTGAAGCTTTCTTT
NA	TRBJ2-7	NA	TRBV6-2/TRBV6-3	CASSFLQWEQYF	TGTGCCAGCAGTTTCCTCCAGTGGGAGCAGTACTTC
NA	TRBJ2-5	NA	TRBV4-1	CASSQPGQETQYF	TGCGCCAGCAGCCAACCAGGCCAAGAGACCCAGTACTTC
NA	TRBJ1-2	once	TRBV20-1	CSARKGDGYTF	TGCAGTGCCCGGAAGGGGGATGGCTACACCTTC
NA	TRBJ2-7	NA	TRBV6-5	CASSSTGYEQYF	TGTGCCAGCAGTTCCACAGGGTACGAGCAGTACTTC
NA	TRBJ2-5	NA	TRBV30	CAWNRQDAGAQYF	TGTGCCTGGAATCGACAGGACGCAGGGGCCCAGTACTTC
NA	TRBJ2-7	NA	TRBV5-1	CASSLGQTQGYPYEQYF	TGCGCCAGCAGCTTGGGGCAGACACAGGGATACCCCTACGAGCAGTACTTC
TRBD1	TRBJ1-5	NA	TRBV5-1	CASSSGLRDSGEPQHF	TGCGCCAGCAGCTCCGGTCTCCGGGACAGCGGGGAGCCCCAGCATTTT
NA	TRBJ1-2	NA	TRBV28	CASSLPQGDTYGYTF	TGTGCCAGCAGTTTACCACAGGGAGATACCTATGGCTACACCTTC
TRBD1	TRBJ2-7	NA	TRBV5-5	CASSSKDRAYEQYF	TGTGCCAGCAGCTCGAAGGACAGGGCCTACGAGCAGTACTTC
NA	TRBJ1-2	NA	TRBV21-1	CASKRGDRGGYTF	TGTGCCAGCAAAAGGGGGGACAGGGGTGGCTACACCTTC
NA	TRBJ2-7	NA	TRBV5-1	CASSVDGARGEQYF	TGCGCCAGCAGCGTGGACGGTGCTAGAGGCGAGCAGTACTTC
TRBD1	TRBJ1-2	few	TRBV5-1	CASSLGAGTGEVSDGYTF	TGCGCCAGCAGCTTGGGCGCCGGGACAGGGGAAGTCTCGGATGGCTACACCTTC
NA	TRBJ1-5	NA	TRBV25-1	CASSESTGTGSNQPQHF	TGTGCCAGCAGTGAATCAACCGGGACCGGGAGCAATCAGCCCCAGCATTTT